The 19 T cell receptor beta chains given below trace back to one sample, sequenced in a study of cytomegalovirus exposure and HLA in healthy donors. Both 60 Vbeta primers and 13 Jbeta primers went into the PCR. TCRdb keeps only in-frame clones here, not all; method: immunoSEQ multiplex PCR. The table lists about 140,000 clones, around 80% of them singletons, with 6.8% in the top ten. Sequenced sample: PBMCs. These TCRs come from a man aged 35-49 years in good health and CMV-seropositive.

The chain carries TRBV18 and TRBJ1-1, with 10 bases matching TRBD1. The CDR3 spans 17 residues. Germline V gene sequence: CDR1 KGHSH, CDR2 LQKENI. The J segment lost 4 bases and the V segment lost 2 bases, leaving 10 bases of the junction unmatched. Here the CDR3 reads CASSPYMTGTGVTEAFF. The CDR3 DNA reads as TGTGCCAGCTCACCATATATGACCGGGACAGGGGTCACTGAAGCTTTCTTT. The complete variable domain, with remaining parts taken from reference TRBV18 and TRBJ1-1, reads NAGVMQNPRHLVRRRGQEARLRCSPMKGHSHVYWYRQLPEEGLKFMVYLQKENIIDESGMPKERFSAEFPKEGPSILRIQQVVRGDSAAYFCASSPYMTGTGVTEAFFGQGTRLTVV.

This rearrangement joins TRBV13 to TRBJ2-5; D perhaps matches TRBD1 (6 bases). TRBJ2-7 matches the DNA end more closely, so the J call is doubtful. The CDR3 loop spans 14 amino acids. Germline CDR1 is PRHDT and CDR2 is FYEKMQ (reference sequence). As DNA, the CDR3 is TGTGCCAGCAGCCAGCCAGGGGCCGCTTACGAGCAGTACTTC. Protein product: CASSQPGAAYEQYF.

V gene TRBV28 combines with J gene TRBJ2-7; tentatively, D is TRBD2 (6 bases). CDR3 length: 16 residues. Germline loops: CDR1 MDHEN, CDR2 SYDVKM. Trimming shortened V by 3 bases and J by 6 bases, and 21 bases separated the two germline ends. CDR3 nucleotide sequence: TGTGCCAGCAGTTTGTCCCTGACTGGAGGGCTCTCCGAGCAGTACTTC. It translates to CASSLSLTGGLSEQYF.

The chain couples TRBV7-9 to TRBJ2-5; D is ambiguous. Judging by the DNA end, TRBJ2-7 fits better; the J call may be wrong. Germline CDR1 SEHNR, CDR2 FQNEAQ (reference sequence). The CDR3 loop spans 13 amino acids. CDR3 nucleotides: TGTGCCAGCAGCTTAGCGGGCCCCTACGAGCAGTACTTC. It specifies CASSLAGPYEQYF.

As DNA, the CDR3 is TGTGCCAGCAATCCTCCCACGTATCCCGGGACATATAGATATGGGGCCAACGTCCTGACTTTC. Its translation: CASNPPTYPGTYRYGANVLTF. The chain uses TRBV9 and TRBJ2-6; TRBD1 is a possible D gene (6 bases). The CDR3 is 21 residues long. The germline V gene encodes CDR1 SGDLS and CDR2 YYNGEE. Trimming removed 6 bases at V and 3 bases at J, with 31 bases between.

V and J are TRBV4-1 and TRBJ1-5; 12 bases fit TRBD1. The junction had 12 bases not matched to a gene; V was cut back by 1 base and J by 2 bases. CDR3 size: 20 residues. Germline V gene data show CDR1 as MGHRA and CDR2 as YSYEKL. This CDR3 is CASSQAWGQGAGRGNQPQHF. Here the CDR3 DNA reads TGCGCCAGCAGCCAAGCCTGGGGACAGGGGGCTGGGAGAGGCAATCAGCCCCAGCATTTT.

This chain connects TRBV9 to TRBJ1-1; D not certain. The germline CDR1 and CDR2 sequences are SGDLS and YYNGEE. Trimming pared 0 bases from V and 0 bases from J, leaving 12 bases between. The length of the CDR3 is 16 residues. CDR3 amino acids: CASSVAAGSMNTEAFF. The DNA for the CDR3 is TGTGCCAGCAGCGTAGCGGCGGGTAGCATGAACACTGAAGCTTTCTTT.

The chain links TRBV7-8 to TRBJ1-4; 7 nucleotides match TRBD1. CDR3 length equals 17 residues. With V trimmed by 1 base and J by 8 bases, 13 bases remained unmatched. Germline V lookup: CDR1 SGHVS, CDR2 FQNEAQ. The CDR3 sequence: CASSLVGFGTEDEKLFF. The DNA of the CDR3 is TGTGCCAGCAGCTTAGTAGGGTTTGGGACAGAGGACGAAAAACTGTTTTTT.

This clone was recorded a few times. This rearrangement joins TRBV6-1 to TRBJ2-2, with 11 bases lining up with TRBD1. Germline V gene data show CDR1 as MNHNS and CDR2 as SASEGT. J gave up 4 bases and V 6 bases, and 1 base lay outside the gene matches. There are 14 residues in the CDR3. The CDR3 loop reads CASRGTGGTGELFF. CDR3 DNA sequence: TGTGCCAGCAGAGGGACAGGGGGCACCGGGGAGCTGTTTTTT.

The rearrangement links TRBV5-4 to TRBJ2-2; TRBD1 aligns across 7 bases. V was pared by 3 bases and J by 1 base, with 6 bases of the junction left unmatched. The CDR3 covers 16 residues. Germline V gene lookup returns CDR1 SGHNT and CDR2 YYREEE (reference sequence). As DNA, the CDR3 is TGTGCCAGCAGCTCGGGCCGGGACAGGAACACCGGGGAGCTGTTTTTT. This sequence encodes CASSSGRDRNTGELFF.

This chain uses TRBV4-2 with TRBJ2-7; 11 bases are shared with TRBD1. The CDR3 length is 14 residues. V shed 1 base, J shed 6 bases, and the junction held 2 bases outside the gene matches. Germline CDR1 is LGHNA and CDR2 is YNFKEQ. CDR3 coding DNA: TGTGCCAGCAGCCAAGCCGGGACAGGGGGCGAGCAGTACTTC. Protein sequence: CASSQAGTGGEQYF.

The J gene is TRBJ1-1, the V gene TRBV4-3; no definite D call. The ends were cut back, 1 base at V and 4 bases at J, with 7 bases in the middle. The CDR3 has 13 residues. Germline assignment: CDR1 LGHNA and CDR2 YSLEER. CDR3 sequence reads: CASSQGQVTEAFF. CDR3 coding DNA: TGCGCCAGCAGCCAAGGACAAGTCACTGAAGCTTTCTTT.

The chain recombines TRBV27 with TRBJ1-6; D might be TRBD1 (5 bases). Germline loops: CDR1 MNHEY, CDR2 SMNVEV (reference sequence). The V end lost 6 bases, the J end lost 7 bases, and 19 bases lay between the germline ends. The CDR3 consists of 16 residues. The CDR3 region has the DNA TGTGCCAGCAGCAAGGAACAAGGGGCCTTGAATTCACCCCTCCACTTT. It yields the protein CASSKEQGALNSPLHF.

The chain uses TRBV5-1 and TRBJ2-1, with 11 bases fitting TRBD1. Germline lookup yields CDR1 SGHRS and CDR2 YFSETQ. The V gene end was trimmed by 1 base and the J gene end by 8 bases; junction bases not matched to a gene: 8. The CDR3 consists of 16 residues. The CDR3 loop reads CASSLSGTGGRDEQFF. The CDR3 DNA is TGCGCCAGCAGCTTGTCCGGGACAGGGGGTCGCGATGAGCAGTTCTTC.

J is TRBJ2-5 and V is TRBV7-6, with TRBD1 as a possible D gene (5 bases). CDR3 length: 15 residues. CDR1 is SGHVS, CDR2 FNYEAQ, per germline. V was trimmed by 5 bases and J by 0 bases, leaving 13 bases between them. The CDR3 spells CASSLSTVYQETQYF. As DNA, the CDR3 is TGTGCCAGCAGCCTATCGACAGTGTACCAAGAGACCCAGTACTTC.

The CDR3 DNA follows: TGTGCCAGCAGTGAAGCGGGGAGGAGTGGCACTGAAGCTTTCTTT. Translated: CASSEAGRSGTEAFF. The V and J genes are TRBV2 and TRBJ1-1; D not certain. V was clipped by 0 bases and J by 4 bases, with 12 bases between them. The CDR3 is 15 amino acids. Looked up from germline, CDR1 is SNHLY and CDR2 is FYNNEI.

V and J are TRBV6-5 and TRBJ2-4, with D unclear. The length of the CDR3 is 13 residues. V was pared by 3 bases and J by 1 base, with 4 bases between. The V gene's germline CDR1 is MNHEY and CDR2 SVGAGI. The CDR3 is CASSYSAKNIQYF. Here the CDR3 DNA reads TGTGCCAGCAGTTATAGTGCCAAAAACATTCAGTACTTC.

V and J are TRBV4-2 and TRBJ2-2, with 11 positions matching TRBD1. CDR1 is LGHNA, CDR2 YNFKEQ, per germline. J gave up 6 bases and V 1 base, and 1 base lay outside the gene matches. This CDR3 spans 15 amino acids. The CDR3 loop reads CASSQAGQGAGELFF. The DNA of the CDR3 is TGTGCCAGCAGCCAAGCGGGACAGGGGGCCGGGGAGCTGTTTTTT.

The rearrangement joins TRBV6-5 to TRBJ2-7, with D possibly matching TRBD1 (6 bases). Trimming shortened V by 0 bases and J by 2 bases, and 11 bases separated the two germline ends. The CDR3 covers 15 residues. CDR1 and CDR2 (germline): MNHEY, SVGAGI. CDR3 DNA sequence: TGTGCCAGCAGTTACTCGGGACATAGGACCTACGAGCAGTACTTC. Encoded protein: CASSYSGHRTYEQYF.